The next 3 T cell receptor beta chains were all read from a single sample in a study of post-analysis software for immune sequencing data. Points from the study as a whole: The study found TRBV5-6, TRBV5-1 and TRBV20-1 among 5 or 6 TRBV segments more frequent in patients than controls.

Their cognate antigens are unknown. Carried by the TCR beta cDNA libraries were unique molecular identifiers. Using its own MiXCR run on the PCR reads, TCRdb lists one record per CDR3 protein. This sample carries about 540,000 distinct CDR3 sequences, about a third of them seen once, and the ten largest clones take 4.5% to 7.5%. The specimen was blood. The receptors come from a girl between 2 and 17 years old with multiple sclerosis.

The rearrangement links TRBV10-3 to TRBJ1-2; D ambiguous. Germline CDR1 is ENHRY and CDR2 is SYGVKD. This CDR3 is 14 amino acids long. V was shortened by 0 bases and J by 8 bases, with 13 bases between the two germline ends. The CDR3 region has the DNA TGTGCCATCAGTGAGTCCGGTTTTGGAGGGGGCTACACCTTC. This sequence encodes CAISESGFGGGYTF.

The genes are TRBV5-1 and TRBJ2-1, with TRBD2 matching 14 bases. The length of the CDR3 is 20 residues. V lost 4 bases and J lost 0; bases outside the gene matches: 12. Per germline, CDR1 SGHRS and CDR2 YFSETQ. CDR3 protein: CASSTAGLAGGPLSYNEQFF. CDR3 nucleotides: TGCGCCAGCAGCACGGCCGGACTAGCGGGGGGCCCCCTCTCCTACAATGAGCAGTTCTTC.

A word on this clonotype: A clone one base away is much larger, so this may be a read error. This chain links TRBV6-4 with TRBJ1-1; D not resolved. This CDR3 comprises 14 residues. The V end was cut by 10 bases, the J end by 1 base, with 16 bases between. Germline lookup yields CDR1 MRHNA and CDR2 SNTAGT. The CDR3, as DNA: TGTGCCAACACTGCGGCCCCCGGGAACACTGAAGCTTTCTTT. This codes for CANTAAPGNTEAFF.